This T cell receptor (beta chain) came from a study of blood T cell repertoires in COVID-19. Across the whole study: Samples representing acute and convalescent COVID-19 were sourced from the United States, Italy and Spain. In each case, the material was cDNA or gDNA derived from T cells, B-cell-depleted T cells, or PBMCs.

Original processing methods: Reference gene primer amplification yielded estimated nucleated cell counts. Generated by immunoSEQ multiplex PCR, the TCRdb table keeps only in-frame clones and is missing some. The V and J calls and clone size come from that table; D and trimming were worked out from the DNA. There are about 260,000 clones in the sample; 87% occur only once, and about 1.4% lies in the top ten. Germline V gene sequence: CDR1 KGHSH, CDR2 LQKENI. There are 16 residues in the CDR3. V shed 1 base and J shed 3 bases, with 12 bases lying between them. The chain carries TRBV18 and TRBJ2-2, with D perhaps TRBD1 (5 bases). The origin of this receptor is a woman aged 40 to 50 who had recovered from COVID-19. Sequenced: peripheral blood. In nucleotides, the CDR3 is TGTGCCAGCTCACCACGCCAAGGGGTCGACACCGGGGAGCTGTTTTTT. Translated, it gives CASSPRQGVDTGELFF.